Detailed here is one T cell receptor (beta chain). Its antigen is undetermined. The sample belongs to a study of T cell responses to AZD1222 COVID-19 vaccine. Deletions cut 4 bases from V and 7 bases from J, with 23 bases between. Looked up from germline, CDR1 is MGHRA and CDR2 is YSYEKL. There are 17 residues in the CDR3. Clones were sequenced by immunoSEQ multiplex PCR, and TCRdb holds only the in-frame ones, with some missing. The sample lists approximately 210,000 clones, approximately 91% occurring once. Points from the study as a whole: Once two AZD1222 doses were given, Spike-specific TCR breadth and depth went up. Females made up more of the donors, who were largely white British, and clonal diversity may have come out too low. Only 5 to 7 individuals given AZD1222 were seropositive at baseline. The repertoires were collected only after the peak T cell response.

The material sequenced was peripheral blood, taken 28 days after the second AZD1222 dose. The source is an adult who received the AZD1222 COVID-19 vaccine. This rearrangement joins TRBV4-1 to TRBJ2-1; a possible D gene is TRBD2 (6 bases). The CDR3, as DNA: TGCGCCAGCAGCCCCCAACTAGCCGCAGACCGGCGGAATGAGCAGTTCTTC. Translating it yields CASSPQLAADRRNEQFF.